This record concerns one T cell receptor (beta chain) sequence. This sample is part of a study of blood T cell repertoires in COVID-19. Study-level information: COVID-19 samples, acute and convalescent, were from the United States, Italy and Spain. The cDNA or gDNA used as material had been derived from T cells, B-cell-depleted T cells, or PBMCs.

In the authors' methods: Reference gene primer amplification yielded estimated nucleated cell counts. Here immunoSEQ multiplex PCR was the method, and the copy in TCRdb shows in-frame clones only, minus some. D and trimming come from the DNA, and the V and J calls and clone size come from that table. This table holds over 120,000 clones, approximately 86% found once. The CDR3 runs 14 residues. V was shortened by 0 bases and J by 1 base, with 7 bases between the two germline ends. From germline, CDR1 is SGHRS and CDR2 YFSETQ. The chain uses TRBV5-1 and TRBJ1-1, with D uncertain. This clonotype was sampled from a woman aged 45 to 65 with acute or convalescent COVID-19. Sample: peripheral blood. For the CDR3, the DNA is TGCGCCAGCAGCTTGGTCCCCCAGAACACTGAAGCTTTCTTT. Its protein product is CASSLVPQNTEAFF.